This T cell receptor beta chain was retrieved from a study of graft-versus-host responses after intestinal transplantation (dated by TCRdb to about 2021). General notes on the study: The transplants that recipients received were multivisceral, liver-intestinal, or isolated intestinal. All recipients received anti-thymocyte globulin induction followed by maintenance tacrolimus and steroids for about three years. Bulk TCR-beta CDR3 sequencing was used to track graft-versus-host and host-versus-graft alloreactive T cell clones in the graft, circulation and bone marrow after intestinal transplantation. Alloreactive clones were identified by sequencing pre-transplant mixed lymphocyte reaction products and comparing them with unstimulated pre-transplant donor and recipient T cells. The cohort enrolled 20 to 25 intestinal transplant recipients, one of whom was a retransplant, and a few patients without pretransplant specimens were excluded. A peak of at least 4% donor T cells among recipient peripheral blood mononuclear cells was the definition used for donor T cell macrochimerism. Rather than going through the commercial service, samples from a few later patients were sequenced in-house on an Illumina MiSeq and processed with MiXCR. Here is what the overall study found, with its caveats: Peak levels of circulating GvH clones were associated with declines in HvG clones early after transplant. GvH clones turned up in recipient bone marrow, with some appearing earlier in ileal mucosa or blood, a pattern consistent with an intestinal mucosal origin. The conclusions were limited by the relatively low number and heterogeneity of the intestinal transplant patients. Patients with donor T cell macrochimerism had high GvH to HvG T cell clonal ratios in their allografts.

A word on this clone: The antigen it binds to is not known. It has no much larger one-base neighbor in the sample; base qualities were not kept.

There are 15 amino acids in the CDR3, from cysteine to phenylalanine inclusive. Here the CDR3 DNA is all that survives: 45 bases in frame from base 1. From a lookup of the germline V gene, CDR1 and CDR2 are SQVTM and ANQGSEA. The junction shows trimming of 7 bases on V and 2 bases on J, plus 20 bases between the germline ends. Libraries were made using the immunoSEQ multiplex PCR assay. Adaptive Biotechnologies carried out high-throughput TCR-beta CDR3 sequencing of genomic DNA for most patients. As for the original processing: Adaptive's ImmunoSEQ software supplied the TCR sequencing data for 15 to 20 patients, while MiXCR and VDJtools were used to process a few other patients. CDR3 nucleotide sequences shared between donor and recipient were removed because their origin could not be assigned. To count as alloreactive, a clone needed at least 2-fold expansion over unstimulated cells and a minimum CFSE-low frequency of 0.002% (template counts) or 0.001% (read counts). A clone was considered mappable if detected in the sequenced pre-transplant spleen, lymph node, or MLR CFSE-low populations of the donor or recipient. The cumulative frequency of alloreactive clones was calculated as a percentage of all sequences, weighted by copy number. The source is immuneACCESS, and TCRdb retained only in-frame sequences with V and J called. Part of the clones is not carried over; for the studies checked, unresolved V genes explain less than half of this, and the remainder is unexplained. V and J calls and clone size are those listed in that table; D and trimming were worked out from the DNA. The sample table holds approximately 89,000 clones, of which about 93% were seen once. In total, the top ten clones hold 15% to 20% of the sample.

Blood samples were collected up to 4 times in the first month after transplant and then at least monthly when available. The rearrangement joined TRBV29-1 to TRBJ1-2; a tentative D match to TRBD1 spans 6 bases. The TCR originated in a human patient who received an intestinal transplant, so some T cells may come from the graft donor. The specimen comprised PBMCs, sampled around 68 weeks after intestinal transplant. The CDR3 has the sequence CSANSNPDRNYGYTF. DNA sequence: TGCAGCGCCAACAGCAACCCGGACAGAAACTATGGCTACACCTTC.